The present T cell receptor (beta chain) was sequenced within a study of blood T cell repertoires in COVID-19. Only in-frame clones appear in the TCRdb table, and some are missing; sequencing was by immunoSEQ multiplex PCR. The sample consists of about 200,000 clones, roughly 80% of them appearing once. Trimming at V came to 3 bases and at J to 3 bases, leaving 11 bases not matched to a gene. CDR3 size: 18 residues. CDR1 and CDR2 (germline): MGHRA, YSYEKL. Sequencing was done on a sample of peripheral blood. The genes are TRBV4-1 and TRBJ2-2, with TRBD1 matching over 9 bases. The sequence was obtained from a woman older than 75 with COVID-19, enrolled during active disease. The CDR3 bases are TGCGCCAGCAGCCAGAGTGGGTCCGGGACAGGGCACACCGGGGAGCTGTTTTTT. Amino acids: CASSQSGSGTGHTGELFF.